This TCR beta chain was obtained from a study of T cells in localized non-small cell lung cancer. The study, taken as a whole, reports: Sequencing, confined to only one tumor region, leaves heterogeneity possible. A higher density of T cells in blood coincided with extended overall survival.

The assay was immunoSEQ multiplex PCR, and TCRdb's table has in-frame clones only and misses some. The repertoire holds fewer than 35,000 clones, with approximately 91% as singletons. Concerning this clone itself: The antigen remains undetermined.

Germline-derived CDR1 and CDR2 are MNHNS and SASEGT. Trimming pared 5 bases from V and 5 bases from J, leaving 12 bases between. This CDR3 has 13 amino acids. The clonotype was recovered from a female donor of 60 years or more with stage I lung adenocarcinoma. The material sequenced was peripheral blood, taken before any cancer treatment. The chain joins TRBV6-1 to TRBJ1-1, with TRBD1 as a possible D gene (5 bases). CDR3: CASSRGGGTEAFF. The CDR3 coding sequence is TGTGCCAGCAGTAGGGGCGGGGGGACTGAAGCTTTCTTT.